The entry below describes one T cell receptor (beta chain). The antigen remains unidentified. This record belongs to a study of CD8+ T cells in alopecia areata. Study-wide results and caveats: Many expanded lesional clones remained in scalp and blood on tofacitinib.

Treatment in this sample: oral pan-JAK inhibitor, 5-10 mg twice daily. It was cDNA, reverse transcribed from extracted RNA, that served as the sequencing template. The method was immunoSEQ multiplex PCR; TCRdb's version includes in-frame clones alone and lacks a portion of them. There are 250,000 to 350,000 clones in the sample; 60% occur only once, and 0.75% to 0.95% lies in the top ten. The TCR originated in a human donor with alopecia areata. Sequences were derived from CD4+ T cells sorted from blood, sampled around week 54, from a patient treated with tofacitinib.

DNA for the CDR3: TGTGCCAGCAGTACAGACCGGCACGGCGACTACGAGCAGTACTTC. It translates to CASSTDRHGDYEQYF. This rearrangement joins TRBV27 to TRBJ2-7, with D hard to call. The germline CDR1 and CDR2 sequences are MNHEY and SMNVEV (reference sequence). V shed 5 bases and J shed 3 bases, with 17 bases lying between them. The CDR3 spans 15 residues.